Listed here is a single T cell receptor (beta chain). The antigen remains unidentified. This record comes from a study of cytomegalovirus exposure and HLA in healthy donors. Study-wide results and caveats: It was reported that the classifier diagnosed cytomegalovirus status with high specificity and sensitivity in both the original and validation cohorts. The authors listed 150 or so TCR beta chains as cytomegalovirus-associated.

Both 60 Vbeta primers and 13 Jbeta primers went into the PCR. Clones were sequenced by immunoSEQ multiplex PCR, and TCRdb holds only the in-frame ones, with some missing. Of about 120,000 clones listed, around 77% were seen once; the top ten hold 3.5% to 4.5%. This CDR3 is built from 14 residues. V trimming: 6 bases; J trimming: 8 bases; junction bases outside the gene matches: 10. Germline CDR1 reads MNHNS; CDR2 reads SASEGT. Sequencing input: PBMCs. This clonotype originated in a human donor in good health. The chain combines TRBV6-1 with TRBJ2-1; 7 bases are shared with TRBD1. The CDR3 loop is CASSTGAQRDEQFF. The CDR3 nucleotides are TGTGCCAGCAGCACAGGGGCGCAAAGGGATGAGCAGTTCTTC.